What follows are 5 T cell receptor beta chains derived from one specimen sequenced in a study of T-cell reconstitution after alpha-beta-depleted transplantation in children. Using unique molecular identifiers, the investigators prepared the TCRbeta library. TCRdb recomputed calls from the PCR reads with MiXCR, one row per CDR3 protein. The sample carries a few hundred thousand distinct CDR3 sequences, over 10% recorded once. Sequences were derived from PBMCs, mostly from graft donor cells, sampled 360 days after TCRalphabeta/CD19-depleted stem cell transplant. Source of these receptors: a male patient under 18 who had a stem cell transplant for acute myeloid leukemia, so the T cells may come from the graft donor.

The chain carries TRBV18 and TRBJ2-3; D gene ambiguous. V was cut by 2 bases and J by 1 base, with 16 bases left in between. The CDR3 totals 17 residues. The germline V gene encodes CDR1 KGHSH and CDR2 LQKENI. DNA for the CDR3: TGTGCCAGCTCACCAAAGTTATTACGCGAGGGCACAGATACGCAGTATTTT. Translation gives CASSPKLLREGTDTQYF.

This clonotype was observed many times. The V call is TRBV5-1, the J call TRBJ2-7; D is perhaps TRBD1 (5 bases). Germline lookup yields CDR1 SGHRS and CDR2 YFSETQ. Deletions cut 0 bases from V and 0 bases from J, with 16 bases between. The length of the CDR3 is 17 residues. CDR3 loop: CASSLDPDISYSYEQYF. In DNA form, the CDR3 reads TGCGCCAGCAGCTTGGACCCGGACATTTCCTACTCCTACGAGCAGTACTTC.

The sample holds a few counts of this clonotype. The chain joins TRBV6-1 to TRBJ2-2; 7 bases align to TRBD1. The CDR3 consists of 15 residues. J lost 3 bases, V lost 5 bases, and 6 bases had no gene match. Germline V CDR1 and CDR2: MNHNS, SASEGT. The CDR3 protein is CASSKTGWDTGELFF. For the CDR3, the DNA is TGTGCCAGCAGTAAGACAGGGTGGGACACCGGGGAGCTGTTTTTT.

This clonotype has a count of ten or more. V and J are TRBV20-1 and TRBJ2-3; 12 bases match TRBD2. V was pared by 1 base and J by 7 bases, with 6 bases of the junction left unmatched. CDR3 size: 15 residues. In germline, CDR1 is DFQATT, CDR2 SNEGSKA (reference sequence). The CDR3 DNA reads as TGCAGTGCTAGAGCGACTAGCGGGAGTAGAAATACGCAGTATTTT. This translates into CSARATSGSRNTQYF.

The CDR3 region has the DNA TGCAGTGCTACGGGGGACGACGAGCAGTACTTC. Protein: CSATGDDEQYF. The chain couples TRBV20-1 to TRBJ2-7; D might be TRBD2 (6 bases). CDR3 length: 11 amino acids. Trimming cost V 4 bases and J 5 bases, with 9 bases left between them. Germline-derived CDR1 and CDR2 are DFQATT and SNEGSKA (reference sequence).